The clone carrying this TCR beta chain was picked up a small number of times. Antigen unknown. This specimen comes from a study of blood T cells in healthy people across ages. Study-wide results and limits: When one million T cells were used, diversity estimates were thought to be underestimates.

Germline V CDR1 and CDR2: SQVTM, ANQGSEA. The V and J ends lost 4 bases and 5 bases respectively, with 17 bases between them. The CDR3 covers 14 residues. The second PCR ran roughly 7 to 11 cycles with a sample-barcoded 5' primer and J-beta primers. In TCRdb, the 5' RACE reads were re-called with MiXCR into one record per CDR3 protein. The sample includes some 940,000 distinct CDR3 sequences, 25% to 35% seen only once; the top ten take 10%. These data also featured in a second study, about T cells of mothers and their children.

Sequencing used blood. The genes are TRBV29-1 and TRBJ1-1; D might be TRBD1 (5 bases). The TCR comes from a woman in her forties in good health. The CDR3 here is CSVVLQATGTEAFF. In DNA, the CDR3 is TGCAGCGTTGTTTTACAGGCTACGGGGACTGAAGCTTTCTTT.